These 21 T cell receptor beta chains came from one sample sequenced in a study of graft-versus-host responses after intestinal transplantation. TCRdb's table, derived via immunoSEQ multiplex PCR, lists solely in-frame clones and lacks some. The profile shows around 15,000 clones, 80% of them singletons. Both intraepithelial and lamina propria lymphocytes were released by processing graft tissue. Sequences were derived from ileum tissue, sampled 104 days after intestinal transplant. These TCRs come from a human patient who received an intestinal transplant, so some T cells may come from the graft donor.

The chain combines TRBV15 with TRBJ2-2; D call uncertain. Germline-derived CDR1 and CDR2 are LNHNV and YYDKDF (reference sequence). V lost 8 bases and J 7 bases, leaving 14 bases between the germline ends. The CDR3 length is 13 residues. In nucleotides, the CDR3 is TGTGCCACCCGAGACAACCCTAGCGGGGAGCTGTTTTTT. Its translation is CATRDNPSGELFF.

This chain links TRBV18 with TRBJ2-1, with D possibly being TRBD1 or TRBD2 (5 bases each). Trimming pared 4 bases from V and 3 bases from J, leaving 16 bases between. CDR1 and CDR2 from the germline V gene are KGHSH and LQKENI. This CDR3 has 16 residues. This CDR3 reads CASSLPGQPHYNEQFF. The CDR3 DNA reads TGTGCCAGCTCACTTCCGGGGCAGCCACACTACAATGAGCAGTTCTTC. The whole variable domain, filled in from reference TRBV18 and TRBJ2-1, reads NAGVMQNPRHLVRRRGQEARLRCSPMKGHSHVYWYRQLPEEGLKFMVYLQKENIIDESGMPKERFSAEFPKEGPSILRIQQVVRGDSAAYFCASSLPGQPHYNEQFFGPGTRLTVL.

V gene TRBV7-2 combines with J gene TRBJ2-3; 8 positions agree with TRBD2. CDR3 size: 17 residues. V shed 2 bases and J 6 bases; nucleotides not matched to a gene: 13. The germline V gene encodes CDR1 SGHTA and CDR2 FQGNSA. The CDR3 sequence is CASSLRPSGRIWDTQYF. CDR3 sequence (DNA): TGTGCCAGCAGCTTAAGGCCTAGCGGGCGGATTTGGGATACGCAGTATTTT.

V is TRBV6-4 and J is TRBJ2-2, with 7 bases identical to TRBD2. V shed 5 bases and J 2 bases; nucleotides not matched to a gene: 8. The CDR3 sequence is 16 residues long. CDR1 and CDR2 (germline): MRHNA, SNTAGT. The CDR3 reads CASSPGASGNTGELFF. CDR3 coding DNA: TGTGCCAGCAGTCCCGGCGCTAGCGGTAACACCGGGGAGCTGTTTTTT.

This chain connects TRBV6-5 to TRBJ2-7; 11 bases agree with TRBD2. The V gene's germline CDR1 is MNHEY and CDR2 SVGAGI. V was pared by 7 bases and J by 3 bases, with 5 bases of the junction left unmatched. This CDR3 is 14 amino acids long. The CDR3 DNA sequence: TGTGCCAGCACCCCAGGGACTAGCGGCTACGAGCAGTACTTC. The encoded protein is CASTPGTSGYEQYF.

The sample holds a few counts of this clone. The chain has TRBV6-1 and TRBJ2-1; the D gene is possibly TRBD2 (6 bases). V lost 1 base and J 2 bases, leaving 6 bases between the germline ends. CDR3 length: 14 residues. Germline CDR1 MNHNS, CDR2 SASEGT. The CDR3 is CASSEGLAYNEQFF. The CDR3 bases are TGTGCCAGCAGTGAAGGACTAGCCTACAATGAGCAGTTCTTC.

This clone was counted a single time. CDR3 in amino acids: CASSFGAGGYNEQFF. CDR3 DNA: TGTGCCAGCAGTTTTGGAGCGGGAGGCTACAATGAGCAGTTCTTC. The chain couples TRBV27 to TRBJ2-1, with 9 positions matching TRBD2. This CDR3 region has 15 residues. CDR1 is MNHEY, CDR2 SMNVEV, per germline (reference sequence). V lost 3 bases to trimming and J lost 3 bases; unmatched junction nucleotides: 3.

This CDR3 reads CASSEWGMRDQPQHF. CDR3 coding DNA: TGTGCCAGCAGTGAGTGGGGAATGAGGGATCAGCCCCAGCATTTT. This rearrangement joins TRBV2 to TRBJ1-5; D is unclear. CDR3 size: 15 residues. The germline V gene has CDR1 SNHLY and CDR2 FYNNEI. Trimming removed 3 bases at V and 5 bases at J, with 14 bases between.

The chain has TRBV27 and TRBJ2-1; 11 positions agree with TRBD1. V dropped 5 bases and J dropped 9; count of bases not matched to a gene: 6. Looked up from germline, CDR1 is MNHEY and CDR2 is SMNVEV (reference sequence). CDR3 size: 14 residues. The CDR3 reads CASSPGQGGGEQFF. CDR3 coding DNA: TGTGCCAGCAGTCCGGGACAGGGGGGTGGTGAGCAGTTCTTC.

V usage is TRBV11-2 and J usage is TRBJ1-6; 9 bases map to TRBD1. The CDR3 has 14 amino acids. The germline gives CDR1 SGHAT, CDR2 FQNNGV. The J segment lost 8 bases and the V segment lost 5 bases, leaving 4 bases of the junction unmatched. The CDR3 sequence: CASSAGQGYSPLHF. As DNA, the CDR3 is TGTGCCAGCAGCGCCGGACAGGGGTATTCACCCCTCCACTTT.

The chain carries TRBV28 and TRBJ1-5; D uncertain. The V gene's germline CDR1 is MDHEN and CDR2 SYDVKM. There are 14 residues in the CDR3. V was clipped by 4 bases and J by 3 bases, with 10 bases between them. CDR3: CASSSFQFNQPQHF. The CDR3 DNA follows: TGTGCCAGCAGTTCATTTCAGTTCAATCAGCCCCAGCATTTT.

V gene TRBV5-1 combines with J gene TRBJ2-1, with D possibly matching TRBD2 (6 bases). This CDR3 region has 15 residues. V was clipped by 7 bases and J by 0 bases, with 14 bases between them. The germline CDR1 and CDR2 sequences are SGHRS and YFSETQ. CDR3 sequence: CASGGVGSSYNEQFF. DNA of the CDR3: TGCGCCAGCGGCGGGGTGGGGAGCTCCTACAATGAGCAGTTCTTC.

This clone was seen only a few times. The chain joins TRBV19 to TRBJ1-3; 7 bases are shared with TRBD1. V lost 2 bases to trimming and J lost 5 bases; unmatched junction nucleotides: 6. The CDR3 contains 15 residues. Germline V gene sequence: CDR1 LNHDA, CDR2 SQIVND (reference sequence). CDR3: CASSIPGQIRNTIYF. CDR3 nucleotides: TGTGCCAGTAGTATACCGGGACAGATACGAAACACCATATATTTT.

This clone was observed a few times. V gene TRBV7-9 combines with J gene TRBJ2-7, with a tentative D call TRBD1 (5 bases). The CDR3 is 13 residues long. V dropped 5 bases and J dropped 5 bases, with 13 bases sitting between them. Germline V CDR1 and CDR2: SEHNR, FQNEAQ (reference sequence). Here the CDR3 DNA reads TGTGCCAGCAGCCTAGGGGTTTTTGACGAGCAGTACTTC. Translating it yields CASSLGVFDEQYF.

V gene TRBV5-1 combines with J gene TRBJ1-2; TRBD1 matches 9 bases. The V gene end was trimmed by 4 bases and the J gene end by 8 bases; junction bases not matched to a gene: 3. The CDR3 runs 12 residues. Germline V lookup: CDR1 SGHRS, CDR2 YFSETQ. CDR3 sequence: CASSKTGGGYTF. The CDR3 region has the DNA TGCGCCAGCAGCAAGACAGGGGGAGGCTACACCTTC.

The CDR3 spells CASSQGGRTDTQYF. The CDR3 DNA reads as TGCGCCAGCAGTCAGGGGGGAAGAACAGATACGCAGTATTTT. This rearrangement joins TRBV4-1 to TRBJ2-3, with D maybe TRBD1 (7 bases). This CDR3 region has 14 residues. Germline assignment: CDR1 MGHRA and CDR2 YSYEKL. V lost 6 bases and J lost 3, with 13 bases in between.

As DNA, the CDR3 is TGTGCCAGCAGCTTAACATCGACTAGCACAGATACGCAGTATTTT. It codes for CASSLTSTSTDTQYF. The rearrangement joins TRBV7-3 to TRBJ2-3, with D uncertain. V was pared by 0 bases and J by 0 bases, with 7 bases between. Per the germline V gene, CDR1 is SGHTA and CDR2 is FQGTGA. This CDR3 is 15 amino acids long.

V usage is TRBV6-1 and J usage is TRBJ2-3, with 12 bases lining up with TRBD2. This CDR3 comprises 15 residues. V shed 10 bases, J shed 3 bases, and the junction held 8 bases outside the gene matches. The V gene's germline CDR1 is MNHNS and CDR2 SASEGT. Written as DNA, the CDR3 is TGTGCCAACTGCCGACTAGCGGGAGAGACAGATACGCAGTATTTT. This codes for CANCRLAGETDTQYF.

The J gene is TRBJ2-1, the V gene TRBV9, with TRBD2 matching 12 bases. This CDR3 region has 17 residues. Germline loops: CDR1 SGDLS, CDR2 YYNGEE. V was pared by 4 bases and J by 4 bases, with 9 bases of the junction left unmatched. CDR3 nucleotide sequence: TGTGCCAGCAGCCCCGGGACTAGCGGGCCCCCTTACAATGAGCAGTTCTTC. Its protein is CASSPGTSGPPYNEQFF.

This clone came up a few times. The J gene is TRBJ2-1, the V gene TRBV10-3; 13 bases fit TRBD2. The CDR3 runs to 15 residues. With V trimmed by 4 bases and J by 5 bases, 2 bases remained unmatched. Germline V gene sequence: CDR1 ENHRY, CDR2 SYGVKD. CDR3 bases: TGTGCCATCAGTGCTACTAGCGGGAGGGACAATGAGCAGTTCTTC. Its translation: CAISATSGRDNEQFF.

The J gene is TRBJ1-2, the V gene TRBV6-6; TRBD1 aligns across 8 bases. From germline, CDR1 is MNHNY and CDR2 SVGAGI (reference sequence). The trim removed 3 bases at V and 6 bases at J, leaving 9 bases unmatched. This CDR3 region has 15 residues. CDR3 nucleotide sequence: TGTGCCAGCAGTTATGTAGCCGGACAGGGTGATGGCTACACCTTC. Residues: CASSYVAGQGDGYTF.